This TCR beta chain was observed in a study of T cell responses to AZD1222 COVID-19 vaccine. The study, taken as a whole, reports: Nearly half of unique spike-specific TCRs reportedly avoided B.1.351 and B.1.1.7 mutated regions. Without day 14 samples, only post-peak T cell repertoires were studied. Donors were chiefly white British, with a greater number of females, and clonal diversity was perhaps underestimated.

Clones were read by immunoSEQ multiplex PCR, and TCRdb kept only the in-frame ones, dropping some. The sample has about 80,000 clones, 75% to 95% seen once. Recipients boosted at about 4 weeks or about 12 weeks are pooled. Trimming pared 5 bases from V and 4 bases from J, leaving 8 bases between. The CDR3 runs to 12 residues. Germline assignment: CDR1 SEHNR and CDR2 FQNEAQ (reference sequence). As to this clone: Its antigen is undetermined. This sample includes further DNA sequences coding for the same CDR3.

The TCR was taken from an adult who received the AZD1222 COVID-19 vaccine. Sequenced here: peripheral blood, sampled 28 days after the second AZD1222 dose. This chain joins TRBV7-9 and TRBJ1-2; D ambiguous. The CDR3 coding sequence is TGTGCCAGCAGCCCCGGAGCCTATGGCTACACCTTC. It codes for CASSPGAYGYTF. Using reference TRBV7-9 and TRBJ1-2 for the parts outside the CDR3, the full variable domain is DTGVSQNPRHKITKRGQNVTFRCDPISEHNRLYWYRQTLGQGPEFLTYFQNEAQLEKSRLLSDRFSAERPKGSFSTLEIQRTEQGDSAMYLCASSPGAYGYTFGSGTRLTVV.